These 13 T cell receptor beta chains were all obtained from the same sample, sequenced in a study of blood T cell repertoires in COVID-19 (dated by TCRdb to about 2020). Receptors were amplified or captured by the immunoSEQ multiplex PCR assay. TCRdb retrieved this table from immuneACCESS and kept in-frame rearrangements only. Not all clones are present; in checked studies, unresolved V genes account for under half, and no reason is known for the remainder. The sample table holds 200,000 to 250,000 clones, of which 88% were seen once. Around 3.7% of the sample is in the top ten clones. Material for sequencing was PBMCs or T cells enriched from blood (not recorded which). The receptors come from a woman younger than 45 who had been exposed to COVID-19.

CDR3 nucleotides: TGTGCCAGCAGTTTCATGCTAGCGGGAGGTTCCGAGACCCAGTACTTC. Its translation: CASSFMLAGGSETQYF. This chain joins TRBV6-5 and TRBJ2-5, with 11 nucleotides matching TRBD2. The V segment lost 4 bases and the J segment 5 bases; nucleotides outside the gene matches: 9. Germline V gene lookup returns CDR1 MNHEY and CDR2 SVGAGI. CDR3 length: 16 residues.

The chain has TRBV4-1 and TRBJ2-7; tentative D call: TRBD2 (5 bases). V lost 1 base, J lost 1 base, and 8 bases lay in between. CDR3 length: 14 residues. The germline gives CDR1 MGHRA, CDR2 YSYEKL. DNA for the CDR3: TGCGCCAGCAGCCAAGGGTTAGCGTCCTACGAGCAGTACTTC. Translating it yields CASSQGLASYEQYF.

This clone was counted once. Here the CDR3 reads CASSSPSGSREQYF. CDR3 bases: TGTGCCAGCAGTTCCCCCAGCGGGAGTCGCGAGCAGTACTTC. The J gene is TRBJ2-7, the V gene TRBV28, with 8 bases identical to TRBD2. Germline V gives CDR1 MDHEN, CDR2 SYDVKM. This CDR3 is 14 amino acids long. After removal of 4 bases from V and 6 bases from J, the junction contained 8 bases not matched to a gene.

The chain carries TRBV6-2 or TRBV6-3 and TRBJ2-5; 10 positions match TRBD2. The CDR3 covers 14 residues. Per the germline V gene, CDR1 is MNHEY and CDR2 is SVGEGT. V dropped 6 bases and J dropped 5; count of bases not matched to a gene: 6. The DNA of the CDR3 is TGTGCCAGCAGCCTAGCGGGAGTTGGCGAGACCCAGTACTTC. This codes for CASSLAGVGETQYF.

The CDR3 spells CAISDRYRGDQETQYF. For the CDR3, the DNA is TGTGCCATCAGTGACAGGTACAGGGGCGATCAAGAGACCCAGTACTTC. J is TRBJ2-5 and V is TRBV10-3, with TRBD1 matching 7 bases. Germline CDR1 ENHRY, CDR2 SYGVKD. After removal of 3 bases from V and 2 bases from J, the junction contained 9 bases not matched to a gene. The CDR3 length is 16 residues.

The chain's CDR3 is CSVDIQGAVETQYF. The CDR3 DNA is TGCAGCGTTGACATACAGGGGGCAGTGGAGACCCAGTACTTC. V gene TRBV29-1 combines with J gene TRBJ2-5; 9 bases match TRBD1. Germline assignment: CDR1 SQVTM and CDR2 ANQGSEA. The CDR3 extends over 14 amino acids. V shed 3 bases, J shed 5 bases, and the junction held 7 bases outside the gene matches.

This chain joins TRBV3-1 (or the pseudogene TRBV3-2) and TRBJ1-1; TRBD1 matches at 8 bases. The CDR3 runs 14 residues. CDR1 and CDR2 from the germline V gene are LGHDT and YNNKEL (reference sequence). The ends lost 3 bases at V and 6 bases at J; junction bases unmatched: 6. The CDR3 DNA follows: TGTGCCAGCAGCCAGCCGGGACAGGTAGCTGAAGCTTTCTTT. It yields the protein CASSQPGQVAEAFF.

This clone has a single count. The CDR3 nucleotides are TGTGCCTCCCTTTCGTCAACTAATGAAAAACTGTTTTTT. Residues: CASLSSTNEKLFF. The genes are TRBV30 and TRBJ1-4; D is ambiguous. V lost 7 bases, J lost 0 bases, and 9 bases lay in between. CDR1 GTSNPN and CDR2 SVGIG come from the germline V gene (reference sequence). The CDR3 is made up of 13 amino acids. Full variable domain (missing parts from reference TRBV30 and TRBJ1-4): SQTIHQWPATLVQPVGSPLSLECTVEGTSNPNLYWYRQAAGRGLQLLFYSVGIGQISSEVPQNLSASRPQDRQFILSSKKLLLSDSGFYLCASLSSTNEKLFFGSGTQLSVL.

For the CDR3, the DNA is TGTGCCACCAGGACTAGCGGGACATCCGGGGAGCTGTTTTTT. This codes for CATRTSGTSGELFF. The rearrangement links TRBV2 to TRBJ2-2, with 12 bases fitting TRBD2. The CDR3 consists of 14 residues. Germline assignment: CDR1 SNHLY and CDR2 FYNNEI. V was clipped by 10 bases and J by 6 bases; unmatched bases: 6.

The rearrangement links TRBV28 to TRBJ2-5, with D possibly matching TRBD1 (5 bases). CDR3 length: 15 residues. The V end lost 4 bases, the J end lost 0 bases, and 12 bases lay between the germline ends. Per germline, CDR1 MDHEN and CDR2 SYDVKM. The CDR3 nucleotides are TGTGCCAGCAGTTCTAAGGGGCGGTACCAAGAGACCCAGTACTTC. Protein: CASSSKGRYQETQYF.

The genes are TRBV20-1 and TRBJ1-3; the D gene is possibly TRBD1 (5 bases). Germline V CDR1 and CDR2: DFQATT, SNEGSKA (reference sequence). The V end was cut by 3 bases, the J end by 4 bases, with 10 bases between. CDR3 length: 13 residues. The CDR3: CSASGAGGNTIYF. The CDR3 bases are TGCAGTGCTAGTGGGGCGGGGGGAAACACCATATATTTT.

This sequence joins TRBV5-1 and TRBJ2-7, with 7 bases lining up with TRBD1. CDR1 is SGHRS, CDR2 YFSETQ, per germline. The V gene end was trimmed by 2 bases and the J gene end by 3 bases; junction bases not matched to a gene: 5. The length of the CDR3 is 14 residues. The CDR3: CASSFGTGVYEQYF. The CDR3 nucleotides are TGCGCCAGCAGCTTTGGAACAGGGGTCTACGAGCAGTACTTC.

The chain recombines TRBV11-2 with TRBJ1-3; D ambiguous. The CDR3 extends over 14 amino acids. Germline lookup yields CDR1 SGHAT and CDR2 FQNNGV. V gave up 3 bases and J gave up 5 bases, with 11 bases separating them. For the CDR3, the DNA is TGTGCCAGCAGCTTGGGAGTCCTCAGAAACACCATATATTTT. This codes for CASSLGVLRNTIYF.